The next 16 T cell receptor beta chains were all read from a single sample in a study of cytomegalovirus exposure and HLA in healthy donors. The PCR ran on 60 Vbeta and 13 Jbeta primers. Repertoires were generated with immunoSEQ multiplex PCR, while TCRdb's copy carries only in-frame clones and drops some. The sample has approximately 120,000 clones, nearly 70% seen once. Sequencing used PBMCs. These TCRs come from a woman in her 70s in good health and CMV-seropositive.

This chain links TRBV4-2 with TRBJ2-1; 11 bases align to TRBD2. Germline V CDR1 and CDR2: LGHNA, YNFKEQ. The CDR3 consists of 17 residues. The V segment lost 2 bases and the J segment 9 bases; nucleotides outside the gene matches: 12. The CDR3 sequence: CASSQLNANSGGVEQFF. The CDR3 DNA sequence: TGTGCCAGCAGCCAACTTAACGCGAATAGCGGGGGGGTTGAGCAGTTCTTC.

This clone occurred a few times. The chain has TRBV27 and TRBJ1-4, with 11 positions matching TRBD1. CDR1 is MNHEY and CDR2 is SMNVEV in the germline V gene (reference sequence). The CDR3 has 14 amino acids. V lost 7 bases and J lost 8; bases outside the gene matches: 6. This CDR3 is CASMRGTGGEKLFF. CDR3 coding DNA: TGTGCCAGCATGCGTGGGACAGGGGGAGAAAAACTGTTTTTT.

The gene calls are TRBV10-1 and TRBJ2-7; 8 bases line up with TRBD1. CDR3 length: 15 amino acids. Trimming cost V 1 base and J 6 bases; bases outside gene matches: 8. Germline CDR1 reads WNHNN; CDR2 reads SYGVQD (reference sequence). CDR3 in DNA: TGCGCCAGCAGTGAGTGGCAGGGGGCCGGGGGCGAGCAGTACTTC. This codes for CASSEWQGAGGEQYF.

The V gene is TRBV4-2, the J gene TRBJ1-6, with TRBD1 identical over 8 bases. The CDR3 covers 17 residues. Germline lookup yields CDR1 LGHNA and CDR2 YNFKEQ. V dropped 2 bases and J dropped 6; count of bases not matched to a gene: 9. As DNA, the CDR3 is TGTGCCAGCAGCCAATTTATACAGGGGGGAATTAATTCACCCCTCCACTTT. Translating it yields CASSQFIQGGINSPLHF.

This chain uses TRBV7-8 with TRBJ2-6, with D hard to call. The CDR3 runs to 16 residues. Trimming removed 0 bases from V and 4 bases from J, with 10 bases in between. Per germline, CDR1 SGHVS and CDR2 FQNEAQ. CDR3 in amino acids: CASSLASGSGANVLTF. CDR3 nucleotide sequence: TGTGCCAGCAGCTTAGCGTCGGGTTCGGGGGCCAACGTCCTGACTTTC.

This clone was counted only a few times. This chain connects TRBV19 to TRBJ1-6; 11 bases align to TRBD1. The germline V gene has CDR1 LNHDA and CDR2 SQIVND (reference sequence). The CDR3 has 14 amino acids. V shed 3 bases and J 10 bases; nucleotides not matched to a gene: 2. The CDR3 region has the DNA TGTGCCAGTAGTATCTGGGACAGGGGGTCACCCCTCCACTTT. As protein: CASSIWDRGSPLHF.

The sample holds a few counts of this clone. The V gene is TRBV27, the J gene TRBJ2-3, with TRBD1 matching 8 bases. This CDR3 is built from 15 residues. In germline, CDR1 is MNHEY, CDR2 SMNVEV (reference sequence). The ends lost 6 bases at V and 3 bases at J; junction bases unmatched: 8. As DNA, the CDR3 is TGTGCCAGCAGGCGCTTCACAGGGGGAACAGATACGCAGTATTTT. Translating it yields CASRRFTGGTDTQYF.

The chain couples TRBV4-1 to TRBJ2-7; 7 nucleotides match TRBD2. V dropped 4 bases and J dropped 1; count of bases not matched to a gene: 10. CDR1 is MGHRA and CDR2 is YSYEKL in the germline V gene. This CDR3 region has 16 residues. The CDR3 sequence: CASSPPDLRGSYEQYF. CDR3 bases: TGCGCCAGCAGCCCCCCGGATTTGCGGGGGTCCTACGAGCAGTACTTC.

The chain combines TRBV2 with TRBJ1-5, with D possibly TRBD1 on 6 matching bases. CDR1 is SNHLY and CDR2 is FYNNEI in the germline V gene. The CDR3 extends over 15 amino acids. V lost 6 bases to trimming and J lost 3 bases, with 15 bases between them. Here the CDR3 DNA reads TGTGCCAGCAGAGAGGTAAAGGGACACAATCAGCCCCAGCATTTT. This gives the protein CASREVKGHNQPQHF.

The rearrangement uses TRBV5-5 and TRBJ2-3; 7 positions match TRBD2. Germline V lookup: CDR1 SGHKS, CDR2 YYEKEE (reference sequence). This CDR3 spans 15 amino acids. The trim removed 3 bases at V and 4 bases at J, leaving 8 bases unmatched. This CDR3 reads CASSWIAGVADTQYF. In DNA form, the CDR3 reads TGTGCCAGCAGCTGGATAGCGGGTGTGGCAGATACGCAGTATTTT.

The chain employs TRBV5-6 and TRBJ1-5; D unclear. The CDR3 spans 13 residues. Germline V CDR1 and CDR2: SGHDT, YYEEEE. The V end was cut by 2 bases, the J end by 4 bases, with 7 bases between. This chain's CDR3 is CASSLDQNQPQHF. For the CDR3, the DNA is TGTGCCAGCAGCTTAGATCAGAATCAGCCCCAGCATTTT.

CDR3 DNA sequence: TGTGCCTGGAGTGTATACGGGGCGCAGGGGGGCTACACCTTC. Protein product: CAWSVYGAQGGYTF. The rearrangement uses TRBV30 and TRBJ1-2, with D maybe TRBD1 (6 bases). In germline, CDR1 is GTSNPN, CDR2 SVGIG (reference sequence). Between the trimmed V and J ends, which lost 0 bases and 8 bases, there was a span of 16 bases. There are 14 residues in the CDR3.

This clone has a handful of counts. The chain recombines TRBV10-3 with TRBJ2-7, with 7 bases lining up with TRBD2. V was clipped by 2 bases and J by 3 bases; unmatched bases: 16. The CDR3 is 18 residues long. The V gene's germline CDR1 is ENHRY and CDR2 SYGVKD. The CDR3 DNA reads TGTGCCATCAGTGAGGGGGCGGGAGTTGGCTCCTATGGCTACGAGCAGTACTTC. It encodes CAISEGAGVGSYGYEQYF.

V gene TRBV6-1 combines with J gene TRBJ2-7; TRBD1 matches at 8 bases. Unmatched junction bases numbered 4, after V lost 4 bases and J lost 2 bases. The germline V gene encodes CDR1 MNHNS and CDR2 SASEGT. CDR3 length equals 14 residues. CDR3 nucleotide sequence: TGTGCCAGCAGTGTCAGCAGGGGGCCCTACGAGCAGTACTTC. This codes for CASSVSRGPYEQYF.

V gene TRBV5-1 combines with J gene TRBJ2-3; unclear D gene. From germline, CDR1 is SGHRS and CDR2 YFSETQ. This CDR3 has 11 amino acids. The V end was cut by 6 bases, the J end by 3 bases, with 5 bases between. The DNA for the CDR3 is TGCGCCAGCACATCAACAGATACGCAGTATTTT. It codes for CASTSTDTQYF.

This rearrangement joins TRBV4-2 to TRBJ2-5, with 8 bases matching TRBD2. This CDR3 spans 14 amino acids. The germline CDR1 and CDR2 sequences are LGHNA and YNFKEQ. V lost 1 base, J lost 3 bases, and 1 base stayed unmatched. The CDR3 is CASSQVLAEETQYF. CDR3 nucleotide sequence: TGTGCCAGCAGCCAAGTACTAGCGGAAGAGACCCAGTACTTC.